The T cell receptor (beta chain) under discussion was sequenced for a study of blood T cell repertoires in COVID-19. Shortly before study entry, within 2 weeks, exposed participants had met a COVID-19 case. Per germline, CDR1 SGHKS and CDR2 YYEKEE (reference sequence). Trimming removed 2 bases from V and 4 bases from J, with 9 bases in between. There are 13 residues in the CDR3. Repertoires were generated with immunoSEQ multiplex PCR, while TCRdb's copy carries only in-frame clones and drops some. The sample carries 210,000 or so clones, around four fifths recorded once. The source is a woman aged 45-59 years who had been exposed to COVID-19. The chain couples TRBV5-5 to TRBJ1-2; D is unclear. The specimen sequenced was PBMCs or T cells enriched from blood (not recorded which). The CDR3 sequence: CASSFTAAYGYTF. The CDR3 coding sequence is TGTGCCAGCAGCTTTACAGCGGCCTATGGCTACACCTTC.